This is a list of T cell receptor beta chains from one sample in a study of molecular identifiers for immune sequencing clone quantification. TCRdb reprocessed the PCR reads with MiXCR, giving one entry per CDR3 protein. Counted here are around 460,000 distinct CDR3 sequences, about 26% occurring once; the ten biggest clones make up 0.7% to 0.9%. Sequencing was carried out using naive CD8+ T cells from blood, with Jurkat cell RNA spiked in. These receptors came from a human donor in good health. Some libraries in this study had Jurkat cell RNA spiked in. CDR3s include the opening cysteine and the closing phenylalanine or tryptophan. The D gene is left open where the match is weak. Size tells how often a clone was seen (once, few, many) or the class of an expanded clone, and some rows leave it out.

J	D	V	size	CDR3	DNA
TRBJ2-7	.	TRBV27	few	CASSTLSGYYEQYF	TGTGCCAGCAGTACACTCAGCGGATACTACGAGCAGTACTTC
TRBJ2-3	TRBD1	TRBV19	few	CASSAGGIDTQYF	TGTGCCAGTAGCGCAGGGGGCATAGATACGCAGTATTTT
TRBJ1-5	.	TRBV6-1	many	CASSGPEPPHF	TGTGCCAGCAGTGGCCCGGAGCCTCCGCATTTT
TRBJ2-1	TRBD1	TRBV28	.	CASSSIPGTGGVASPTNEQFF	TGTGCCAGCAGTTCCATACCTGGGACAGGGGGCGTAGCGTCCCCTACCAATGAGCAGTTCTTC
TRBJ2-7	.	TRBV7-9	few	CASSSAGSAEQYF	TGTGCCAGCAGCTCAGCGGGTAGCGCCGAGCAGTACTTC
TRBJ2-5	.	TRBV23-1	many	CASSQSGPGVETQYF	TGCGCCAGCAGTCAATCGGGCCCAGGGGTCGAGACCCAGTACTTC
TRBJ2-5	TRBD2	TRBV4-1	few	CASSQPSIALGTSGSQETQYF	TGCGCCAGCAGCCAGCCTTCTATCGCTTTGGGGACTAGCGGGAGCCAAGAGACCCAGTACTTC
TRBJ2-5	.	TRBV12-3/TRBV12-4	few	CASSGVEASVSRPVVTQYF	TGTGCCAGCAGTGGGGTGGAGGCTAGCGTCTCGAGGCCTGTTGTGACCCAGTACTTC
TRBJ2-4	.	TRBV7-9	few	CASSNRDLAKNIQYF	TGTGCCAGCAGCAACCGGGACCTAGCCAAAAACATTCAGTACTTC
TRBJ2-7	TRBD1	TRBV27	once	CASSLSRGLRDEQYF	TGTGCCAGCAGTTTATCCAGGGGGCTTCGGGACGAGCAGTACTTC
TRBJ2-7	.	TRBV28	many	CASSLEGREQYF	TGTGCCAGCAGTCTCGAGGGGCGCGAGCAGTACTTC
TRBJ2-7	.	TRBV7-2	.	CARRLPPGSAPSF	TGTGCCCGCCGCTTGCCCCCCGGGTCCGCGCCGTCCTTC
TRBJ2-1	.	TRBV28	few	CASSSTHNLNSGNYNEQFF	TGTGCCAGCAGTTCTACCCACAACCTGAACTCGGGGAATTATAATGAGCAGTTCTTC
TRBJ2-7	.	TRBV2	.	CASAPFRSYEQYF	TGTGCCAGCGCCCCCTTCCGCTCCTACGAGCAGTACTTC
TRBJ2-7	.	TRBV5-1	many	CASSLRFDYEQYF	TGCGCCAGCAGCTTAAGGTTCGACTACGAGCAGTACTTC
TRBJ1-1	TRBD1	TRBV12-3/TRBV12-4	.	CASSFGTVGTEAFF	TGTGCCAGCAGCTTCGGGACAGTCGGCACTGAAGCTTTCTTT
TRBJ2-7	.	TRBV4-3	many	CASSQERRRYEQYF	TGCGCCAGCAGCCAAGAAAGGCGGCGGTACGAGCAGTACTTC
TRBJ2-2	.	TRBV19	few	CASSLGGRSGTGELFF	TGTGCCAGTAGCCTCGGGGGCCGATCGGGCACCGGGGAGCTGTTTTTT